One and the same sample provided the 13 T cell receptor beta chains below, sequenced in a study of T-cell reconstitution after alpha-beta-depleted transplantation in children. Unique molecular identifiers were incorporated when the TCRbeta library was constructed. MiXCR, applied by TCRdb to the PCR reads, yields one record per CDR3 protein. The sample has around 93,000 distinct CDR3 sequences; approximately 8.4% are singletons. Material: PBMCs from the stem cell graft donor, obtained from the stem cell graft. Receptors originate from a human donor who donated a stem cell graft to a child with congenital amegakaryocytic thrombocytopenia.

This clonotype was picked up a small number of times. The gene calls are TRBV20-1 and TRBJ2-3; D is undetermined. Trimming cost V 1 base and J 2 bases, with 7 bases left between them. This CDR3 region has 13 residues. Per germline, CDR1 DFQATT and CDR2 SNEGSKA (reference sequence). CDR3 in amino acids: CSARVESTDTQYF. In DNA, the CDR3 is TGCAGTGCTAGAGTAGAGTCCACAGATACGCAGTATTTT.

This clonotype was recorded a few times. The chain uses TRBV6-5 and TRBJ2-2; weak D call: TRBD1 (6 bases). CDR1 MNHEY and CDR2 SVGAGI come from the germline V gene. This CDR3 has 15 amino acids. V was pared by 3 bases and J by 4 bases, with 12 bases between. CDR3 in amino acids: CASSYQQDSTGELFF. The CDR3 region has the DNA TGTGCCAGCAGTTATCAGCAGGACAGCACCGGGGAGCTGTTTTTT.

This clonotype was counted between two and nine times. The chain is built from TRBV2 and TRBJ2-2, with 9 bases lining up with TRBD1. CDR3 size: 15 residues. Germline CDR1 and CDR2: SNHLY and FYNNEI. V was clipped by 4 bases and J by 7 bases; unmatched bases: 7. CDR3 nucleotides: TGTGCCAGCAGTGCATCGGGACAGGGAAACGGGGAGCTGTTTTTT. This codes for CASSASGQGNGELFF.

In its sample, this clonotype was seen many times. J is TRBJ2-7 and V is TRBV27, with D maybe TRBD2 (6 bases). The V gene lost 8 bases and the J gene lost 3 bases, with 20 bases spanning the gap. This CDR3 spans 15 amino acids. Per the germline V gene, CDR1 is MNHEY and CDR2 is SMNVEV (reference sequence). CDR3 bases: TGTGCCAGCGGGGAGGCGTCGGACGGGTACTACGAGCAGTACTTC. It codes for CASGEASDGYYEQYF.

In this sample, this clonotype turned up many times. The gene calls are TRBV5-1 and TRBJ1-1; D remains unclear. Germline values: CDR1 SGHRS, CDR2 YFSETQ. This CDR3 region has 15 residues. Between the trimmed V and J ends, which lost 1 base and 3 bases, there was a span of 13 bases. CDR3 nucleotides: TGCGCCAGCAGCTTGATGAGGCCCGGGGACACTGAAGCTTTCTTT. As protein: CASSLMRPGDTEAFF.

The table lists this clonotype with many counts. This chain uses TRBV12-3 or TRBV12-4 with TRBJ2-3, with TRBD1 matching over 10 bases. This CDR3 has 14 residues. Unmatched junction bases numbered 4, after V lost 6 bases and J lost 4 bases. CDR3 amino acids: CASSRDRGADTQYF. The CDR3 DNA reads TGTGCCAGCAGCCGGGACAGGGGTGCAGATACGCAGTATTTT.

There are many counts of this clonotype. In DNA form, the CDR3 reads TGTGCCAGCAGCTTAGTAATCAGGGGGGGGGAGACCCAGTACTTC. It specifies CASSLVIRGGETQYF. The V call is TRBV7-2, the J call TRBJ2-5; D possibly matches TRBD1 or TRBD2 (7 bases each). Trimming took 1 base from V and 5 from J, leaving 14 bases between them. CDR1 is SGHTA, CDR2 FQGNSA, per germline. The CDR3 runs to 15 residues.

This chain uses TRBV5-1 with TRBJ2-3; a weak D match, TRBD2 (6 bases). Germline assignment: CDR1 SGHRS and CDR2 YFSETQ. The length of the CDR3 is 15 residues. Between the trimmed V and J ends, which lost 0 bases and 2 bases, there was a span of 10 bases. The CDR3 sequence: CASSLARGITDTQYF. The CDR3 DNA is TGCGCCAGCAGCTTGGCGCGGGGTATCACAGATACGCAGTATTTT.

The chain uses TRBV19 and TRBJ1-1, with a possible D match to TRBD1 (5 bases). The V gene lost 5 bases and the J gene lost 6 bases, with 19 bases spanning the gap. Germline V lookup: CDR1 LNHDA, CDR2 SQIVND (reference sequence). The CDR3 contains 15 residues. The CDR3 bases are TGTGCCAGTAGTGTCGCTCGACAGAAGAGAGCTGAAGCTTTCTTT. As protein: CASSVARQKRAEAFF.

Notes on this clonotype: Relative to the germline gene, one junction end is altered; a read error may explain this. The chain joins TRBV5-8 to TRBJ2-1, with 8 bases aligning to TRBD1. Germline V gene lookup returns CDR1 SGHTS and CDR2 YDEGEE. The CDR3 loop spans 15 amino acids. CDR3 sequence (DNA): TGTGCCAGCAGCTTGTTGGGACAGGTCTACAATGTGCAGTTCTTC. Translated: CASSLLGQVYNVQFF.

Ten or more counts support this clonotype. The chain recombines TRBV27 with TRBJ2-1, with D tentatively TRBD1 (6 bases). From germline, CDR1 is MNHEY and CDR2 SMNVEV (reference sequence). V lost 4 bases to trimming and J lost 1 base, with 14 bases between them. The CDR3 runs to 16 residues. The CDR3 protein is CASSSQGFGSYNEQFF. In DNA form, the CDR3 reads TGTGCCAGCAGTTCACAGGGTTTTGGTTCCTACAATGAGCAGTTCTTC.

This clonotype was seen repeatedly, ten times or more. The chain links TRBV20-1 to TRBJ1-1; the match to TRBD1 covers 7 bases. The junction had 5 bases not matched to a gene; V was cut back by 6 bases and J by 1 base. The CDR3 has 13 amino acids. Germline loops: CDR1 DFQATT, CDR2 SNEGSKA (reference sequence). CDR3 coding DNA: TGCAGTGCCCGAGGGGGCGAGAACACTGAAGCTTTCTTT. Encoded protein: CSARGGENTEAFF.

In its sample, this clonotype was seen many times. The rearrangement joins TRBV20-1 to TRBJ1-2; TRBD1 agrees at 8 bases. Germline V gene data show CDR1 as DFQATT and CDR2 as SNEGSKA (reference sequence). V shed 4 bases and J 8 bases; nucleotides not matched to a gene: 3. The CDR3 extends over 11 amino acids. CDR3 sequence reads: CSANRGLGYTF. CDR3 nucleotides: TGCAGTGCTAACAGGGGGTTAGGCTACACCTTC.